What follows are 32 T cell receptor beta chains derived from one specimen sequenced in a study of shared clonotypes between healthy human individuals (dated by TCRdb to the early 2020s). CD8 naive samples were obtained by positive selection for CCR7 among CD45RO-negative cells, yielding a CD45RA+CCR7+ population from which TemRA cells were excluded. The method was the immunoSEQ multiplex PCR assay. TCRdb's version of the immuneACCESS table is confined to in-frame rearrangements and falls short of the full clone set. An unresolved V gene accounts for under half of the shortfall where checked; the remainder is of unknown origin. The sample records about 680,000 clones, 92% of which are singletons. The top ten clones comprise more than 20% of the sample. Sequenced sample: naive CD8+ T cells sorted from blood. The cell subset or site label of this sample denotes: CD45RA+CCR7+. The receptors were gathered from a man aged 25 to 40 in good health.

The chain uses TRBV28 and TRBJ2-5; 10 bases line up with TRBD1. Germline V lookup: CDR1 MDHEN, CDR2 SYDVKM. The junction had 7 bases not matched to a gene; V was cut back by 4 bases and J by 5 bases. This CDR3 has 15 amino acids. The CDR3 sequence: CASSWRTGGRETQYF. The CDR3 DNA is TGTGCCAGCAGTTGGAGGACAGGGGGTAGGGAGACCCAGTACTTC. Variable domain in full (rest from reference TRBV28 and TRBJ2-5): DVKVTQSSRYLVKRTGEKVFLECVQDMDHENMFWYRQDPGLGLRLIYFSYDVKMKEKGDIPEGYSVSREKKERFSLILESASTNQTSMYLCASSWRTGGRETQYFGPGTRLLVL.

This chain connects TRBV15 to TRBJ2-2; D call uncertain. The germline gives CDR1 LNHNV, CDR2 YYDKDF (reference sequence). This CDR3 has 11 residues. V dropped 4 bases and J dropped 6 bases, with 3 bases sitting between them. Here the CDR3 DNA reads TGTGCCACCAGCATTCCCGGGGAGCTGTTTTTT. Translation gives CATSIPGELFF.

The chain uses TRBV2 and TRBJ2-7, with TRBD2 identical over 12 bases. The V and J ends lost 4 bases and 3 bases, in that order; junction bases with no gene match: 10. Germline V gene sequence: CDR1 SNHLY, CDR2 FYNNEI. This CDR3 is 17 amino acids long. CDR3: CASSVALAGGAGYEQYF. DNA of the CDR3: TGTGCCAGCAGTGTTGCTCTAGCGGGAGGGGCGGGCTACGAGCAGTACTTC.

The V and J genes are TRBV28 and TRBJ2-7; D is ambiguous. The V end lost 3 bases, the J end lost 5 bases, and 14 bases lay between the germline ends. The CDR3 is made up of 14 amino acids. CDR1 is MDHEN, CDR2 SYDVKM, per germline. CDR3 sequence reads: CASSFPGRSHEQYF. DNA of the CDR3: TGTGCCAGCAGTTTTCCCGGGCGGTCACACGAGCAGTACTTC.

The chain recombines TRBV11-3 with TRBJ2-2; 11 bases line up with TRBD2. Germline V gives CDR1 SGHNT, CDR2 YENEEA. CDR3 length: 17 amino acids. Germline trimming cut 5 bases from V and 4 bases from J; bases unmatched to any gene: 9. CDR3 nucleotide sequence: TGTGCCAGCAGCCAACGACTAGCGGGAATCCCCACCGGGGAGCTGTTTTTT. This sequence encodes CASSQRLAGIPTGELFF.

The V and J genes are TRBV18 and TRBJ1-5; weak D call: TRBD1 (5 bases). The CDR3 sequence is 16 residues long. Germline V gene data show CDR1 as KGHSH and CDR2 as LQKENI. V shed 6 bases and J shed 7 bases, with 22 bases lying between them. CDR3 coding DNA: TGTGCCAGCTCGTTCGTCGGGACGGGTGGCGTCCAGCCCCAGCATTTT. This sequence encodes CASSFVGTGGVQPQHF.

This clone was observed a handful of times. V usage is TRBV18 and J usage is TRBJ2-2; D is possibly TRBD1 (5 bases). The CDR3 loop spans 17 amino acids. V was pared by 2 bases and J by 1 base, with 14 bases between. Germline V gene lookup returns CDR1 KGHSH and CDR2 LQKENI. CDR3: CASSPEIAQENTGELFF. In DNA, the CDR3 is TGTGCCAGCTCACCAGAAATCGCACAGGAGAACACCGGGGAGCTGTTTTTT.

This chain connects TRBV4-1 to TRBJ2-5; 9 positions match TRBD2. Trimming cost V 4 bases and J 3 bases; bases outside gene matches: 6. There are 15 residues in the CDR3. CDR1 is MGHRA, CDR2 YSYEKL, per germline. Here the CDR3 reads CASSPGLAFEETQYF. CDR3 sequence (DNA): TGCGCCAGCAGCCCGGGACTAGCTTTTGAAGAGACCCAGTACTTC.

In its sample, this clone was seen once. The chain uses TRBV12-5 and TRBJ2-7; 7 nucleotides align to TRBD2. Germline V gives CDR1 LGHNT, CDR2 FRNRAP. The trim removed 5 bases at V and 6 bases at J, leaving 16 bases unmatched. CDR3 size: 16 residues. CDR3 nucleotide sequence: TGTGCTAGTGGTCCTGGCACTGGGCGGGAGACGTTCGAGCAGTACTTC. Protein sequence: CASGPGTGRETFEQYF.

J is TRBJ2-7 and V is TRBV27, with TRBD2 matching over 9 bases. The germline V gene encodes CDR1 MNHEY and CDR2 SMNVEV (reference sequence). The J segment lost 2 bases and the V segment lost 4 bases, leaving 3 bases of the junction unmatched. CDR3 length: 14 amino acids. CDR3 loop: CASSWGGRAYEQYF. The CDR3 nucleotides read TGTGCCAGCAGTTGGGGCGGGAGGGCCTACGAGCAGTACTTC.

The rearrangement uses TRBV5-5 and TRBJ2-5; 9 nucleotides agree with TRBD2. This CDR3 comprises 15 residues. V trimming: 3 bases; J trimming: 2 bases; junction bases outside the gene matches: 5. The germline V gene has CDR1 SGHKS and CDR2 YYEKEE (reference sequence). CDR3 residues: CASSWASGTQETQYF. The CDR3 nucleotides read TGTGCCAGCAGCTGGGCTAGCGGGACACAAGAGACCCAGTACTTC.

The chain joins TRBV14 to TRBJ2-3; no clear D gene. V lost 1 base, J lost 4 bases, and 6 bases lay in between. The germline V gene encodes CDR1 SGHDN and CDR2 FVKESK. The CDR3 has 13 amino acids. The CDR3 DNA reads as TGTGCCAGCAGCCAAGTTGTGGCAGATACGCAGTATTTT. This gives the protein CASSQVVADTQYF.

The chain couples TRBV19 to TRBJ2-3; possibly TRBD2 for D (6 bases). The V and J ends lost 6 bases and 5 bases respectively, with 9 bases between them. Per germline, CDR1 LNHDA and CDR2 SQIVND (reference sequence). CDR3 length: 12 amino acids. Here the CDR3 DNA reads TGTGCCAGTAGACCAGCGGGAGATACGCAGTATTTT. This sequence encodes CASRPAGDTQYF.

This chain uses TRBV15 with TRBJ2-7; 8 bases agree with TRBD1. The CDR3 totals 17 residues. Germline CDR1 is LNHNV and CDR2 is YYDKDF (reference sequence). V lost 0 bases to trimming and J lost 6 bases; unmatched junction nucleotides: 13. CDR3 nucleotide sequence: TGTGCCACCAGCAGAGAAACGACAGGGGAAAGGTTACGCGAGCAGTACTTC. As protein: CATSRETTGERLREQYF. The whole variable domain, filled in from reference TRBV15 and TRBJ2-7, reads DAMVIQNPRYQVTQFGKPVTLSCSQTLNHNVMYWYQQKSSQAPKLLFHYYDKDFNNEADTPDNFQSRRPNTSFCFLDIRSPGLGDTAMYLCATSRETTGERLREQYFGPGTRLTVT.

V gene TRBV29-1 combines with J gene TRBJ1-4; possibly TRBD1 for D (5 bases). The germline CDR1 and CDR2 sequences are SQVTM and ANQGSEA. The CDR3 extends over 14 amino acids. V was cut by 7 bases and J by 8 bases, with 20 bases left in between. The CDR3 sequence is CSAWGGAPREKLFF. The DNA for the CDR3 is TGCAGCGCTTGGGGAGGGGCCCCAAGGGAAAAACTGTTTTTT.

The chain couples TRBV5-1 to TRBJ2-5; 7 bases align to TRBD2. Per the germline V gene, CDR1 is SGHRS and CDR2 is YFSETQ. The CDR3 is 20 residues long. Trimming at V came to 0 bases and at J to 5 bases, leaving 22 bases not matched to a gene. CDR3 nucleotide sequence: TGCGCCAGCAGCTTGGATGCCCTAGCGGCTACCCTCCCTGGGGGGGAGACCCAGTACTTC. Translated, it gives CASSLDALAATLPGGETQYF.

This clone was seen a single time. The V call is TRBV28, the J call TRBJ2-1; possibly TRBD1 or TRBD2 for D (5 bases each). Trimming left V 3 bases short and J 9 bases short, with 18 bases between. The CDR3 consists of 15 residues. Germline loops: CDR1 MDHEN, CDR2 SYDVKM. This CDR3 is CASSFGDGLLREQFF. Here the CDR3 DNA reads TGTGCCAGCAGTTTTGGGGACGGCCTGTTACGTGAGCAGTTCTTC.

J is TRBJ2-7 and V is TRBV5-1; D possibly corresponds to TRBD1 (7 bases). V shed 4 bases and J shed 2 bases, with 19 bases lying between them. Germline CDR1 and CDR2: SGHRS and YFSETQ. This CDR3 spans 16 amino acids. In nucleotides, the CDR3 is TGCGCCAGCAGCCCTCCGCAGGGGGTAGCGGCCTACGAGCAGTACTTC. Translation gives CASSPPQGVAAYEQYF.

The chain uses TRBV7-9 and TRBJ2-3, with TRBD1 matching over 10 bases. Unmatched junction bases numbered 4, after V lost 3 bases and J lost 4 bases. This CDR3 comprises 15 residues. CDR1 and CDR2 (germline): SEHNR, FQNEAQ (reference sequence). The CDR3 DNA sequence: TGTGCCAGCAGCTTGGGACAGGGGCTATCAGATACGCAGTATTTT. This gives the protein CASSLGQGLSDTQYF.

A note on this clone: Other DNA sequences in this specimen translate into the identical CDR3. The V gene is TRBV7-9, the J gene TRBJ2-1; the match to TRBD2 covers 7 bases. The CDR3 is 16 amino acids. Germline V gives CDR1 SEHNR, CDR2 FQNEAQ (reference sequence). The trim removed 1 base at V and 0 bases at J, leaving 3 bases unmatched. The chain's CDR3 is CASSLGGSSSYNEQFF. As DNA, the CDR3 is TGTGCCAGCAGCTTAGGCGGGAGTAGCTCCTACAATGAGCAGTTCTTC.

The chain has TRBV9 and TRBJ2-7; either TRBD1 or TRBD2 may supply D (5 bases each). CDR3 size: 14 residues. V lost 4 bases to trimming and J lost 2 bases, with 13 bases between them. Germline V CDR1 and CDR2: SGDLS, YYNGEE. The CDR3 sequence: CASSPRDAPYEQYF. The DNA for the CDR3 is TGTGCCAGCAGCCCTCGGGACGCCCCCTACGAGCAGTACTTC.

The chain uses TRBV4-3 and TRBJ2-1; 10 bases line up with TRBD1. The V segment lost 4 bases and the J segment 2 bases; nucleotides outside the gene matches: 2. The CDR3 consists of 15 residues. Per the germline V gene, CDR1 is LGHNA and CDR2 is YSLEER. CDR3 sequence (DNA): TGCGCCAGCAGCCCCGGGACAGGGGCCTACAATGAGCAGTTCTTC. Translating it yields CASSPGTGAYNEQFF.

The chain uses TRBV5-6 and TRBJ2-3; TRBD2 might be the D (6 bases). The CDR3 is 16 residues long. Germline V gene data show CDR1 as SGHDT and CDR2 as YYEEEE. Trimming shortened V by 3 bases and J by 0 bases, and 14 bases separated the two germline ends. The DNA of the CDR3 is TGTGCCAGCAGCTCGTTGGGGACTTCTAGCACAGATACGCAGTATTTT. It yields the protein CASSSLGTSSTDTQYF.

This clone was observed once. The chain carries TRBV7-9 and TRBJ1-1; tentative D call: TRBD1 (6 bases). Germline values: CDR1 SEHNR, CDR2 FQNEAQ (reference sequence). V lost 5 bases and J lost 3, with 10 bases in between. The CDR3 has 13 amino acids. CDR3 nucleotide sequence: TGTGCCAGCAGCGGCAGGGGAGACACTGAAGCTTTCTTT. Protein: CASSGRGDTEAFF.

The rearrangement links TRBV7-2 to TRBJ2-1; D is undetermined. CDR3 length: 13 residues. CDR1 and CDR2 from the germline V gene are SGHTA and FQGNSA. V was cut by 6 bases and J by 9 bases, with 15 bases left in between. The CDR3 reads CASRNAPRGEQFF. The CDR3 nucleotides are TGTGCCAGCAGAAACGCTCCTCGAGGTGAGCAGTTCTTC.

The rearrangement uses TRBV20-1 and TRBJ2-1, with a possible D match to TRBD2 (5 bases). This CDR3 has 11 amino acids. Per the germline V gene, CDR1 is DFQATT and CDR2 is SNEGSKA (reference sequence). V lost 0 bases to trimming and J lost 9 bases, with 6 bases between them. The CDR3 here is CSAREAAEQFF. Written as DNA, the CDR3 is TGCAGTGCTAGAGAAGCGGCTGAGCAGTTCTTC.

J is TRBJ1-1 and V is TRBV7-2, with TRBD1 matching 9 bases. CDR3 length: 14 residues. Germline CDR1 and CDR2: SGHTA and FQGNSA. Trimming took 4 bases from V and 2 from J; bases not matched to a gene: 2. The CDR3 nucleotides are TGTGCCAGCAGCTGGGACAGGGCAAACACTGAAGCTTTCTTT. Protein product: CASSWDRANTEAFF. The entire variable domain, with the rest obtained from reference TRBV7-2 and TRBJ1-1, is as follows: GAGVSQSPSNKVTEKGKDVELRCDPISGHTALYWYRQSLGQGLEFLIYFQGNSAPDKSGLPSDRFSAERTGGSVSTLTIQRTQQEDSAVYLCASSWDRANTEAFFGQGTRLTVV.

The chain has TRBV4-3 and TRBJ1-1; D remains ambiguous. Germline V lookup: CDR1 LGHNA, CDR2 YSLEER. The length of the CDR3 is 16 residues. V lost 0 bases and J lost 0, with 11 bases in between. This CDR3 reads CASSQDPLRMNTEAFF. In DNA, the CDR3 is TGCGCCAGCAGCCAAGATCCCCTGAGGATGAACACTGAAGCTTTCTTT.

The chain combines TRBV9 with TRBJ1-1; 8 bases are a match to TRBD1. The germline gives CDR1 SGDLS, CDR2 YYNGEE. The CDR3 runs to 15 residues. The junction had 9 bases not matched to a gene; V was cut back by 3 bases and J by 5 bases. CDR3 nucleotides: TGTGCCAGCAGCGCCCCTCGAACAGGGGGAACTGAAGCTTTCTTT. Amino acids: CASSAPRTGGTEAFF.

V and J are TRBV30 and TRBJ2-1, with a weak D call TRBD1 (5 bases). The CDR3 is made up of 11 amino acids. Between the trimmed V and J ends, which lost 8 bases and 8 bases, there was a span of 13 bases. Germline V gene data show CDR1 as GTSNPN and CDR2 as SVGIG (reference sequence). The CDR3 nucleotides read TGTGCCGGGTCGCAGGGTTATGAGCAGTTCTTC. It encodes CAGSQGYEQFF.

The chain has TRBV7-8 and TRBJ1-4; TRBD1 aligns across 7 bases. The CDR3 consists of 13 residues. The V and J ends lost 5 bases and 6 bases, in that order; junction bases with no gene match: 3. Germline-derived CDR1 and CDR2 are SGHVS and FQNEAQ. DNA of the CDR3: TGTGCCAGCAGCCAAGGGACAGATGAAAAACTGTTTTTT. This sequence encodes CASSQGTDEKLFF.

This chain links TRBV4-1 with TRBJ2-7, with 10 bases fitting TRBD2. V was pared by 1 base and J by 3 bases, with 6 bases of the junction left unmatched. In germline, CDR1 is MGHRA, CDR2 YSYEKL. The CDR3 length is 16 residues. DNA of the CDR3: TGCGCCAGCAGCCAAGCCACTAGCGGGAATTTCTACGAGCAGTACTTC. Its protein product is CASSQATSGNFYEQYF.